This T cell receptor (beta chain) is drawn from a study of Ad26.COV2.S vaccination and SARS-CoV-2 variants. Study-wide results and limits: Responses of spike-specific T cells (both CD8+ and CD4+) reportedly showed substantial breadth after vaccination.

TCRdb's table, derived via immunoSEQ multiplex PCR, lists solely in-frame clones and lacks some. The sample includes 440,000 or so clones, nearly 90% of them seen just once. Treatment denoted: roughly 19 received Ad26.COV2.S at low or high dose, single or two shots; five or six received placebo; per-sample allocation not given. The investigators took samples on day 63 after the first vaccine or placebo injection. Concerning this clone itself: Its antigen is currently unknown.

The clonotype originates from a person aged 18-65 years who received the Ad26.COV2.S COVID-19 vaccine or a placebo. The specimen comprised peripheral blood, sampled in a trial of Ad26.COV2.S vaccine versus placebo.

In DNA form, the CDR3 reads TGTGCCAGCAGCGTAGGAATAATGTCGGGACAAGAGACCCAGTACTTC. The encoded protein is CASSVGIMSGQETQYF. The chain carries TRBV9 and TRBJ2-5; D perhaps matches TRBD2 (5 bases). Trimming cost V 0 bases and J 2 bases, with 14 bases left between them. Germline CDR1 SGDLS, CDR2 YYNGEE. CDR3 size: 16 residues. Complete variable domain (other parts from reference TRBV9 and TRBJ2-5): DSGVTQTPKHLITATGQRVTLRCSPRSGDLSVYWYQQSLDQGLQFLIQYYNGEERAKGNILERFSAQQFPDLHSELNLSSLELGDSALYFCASSVGIMSGQETQYFGPGTRLLVL.